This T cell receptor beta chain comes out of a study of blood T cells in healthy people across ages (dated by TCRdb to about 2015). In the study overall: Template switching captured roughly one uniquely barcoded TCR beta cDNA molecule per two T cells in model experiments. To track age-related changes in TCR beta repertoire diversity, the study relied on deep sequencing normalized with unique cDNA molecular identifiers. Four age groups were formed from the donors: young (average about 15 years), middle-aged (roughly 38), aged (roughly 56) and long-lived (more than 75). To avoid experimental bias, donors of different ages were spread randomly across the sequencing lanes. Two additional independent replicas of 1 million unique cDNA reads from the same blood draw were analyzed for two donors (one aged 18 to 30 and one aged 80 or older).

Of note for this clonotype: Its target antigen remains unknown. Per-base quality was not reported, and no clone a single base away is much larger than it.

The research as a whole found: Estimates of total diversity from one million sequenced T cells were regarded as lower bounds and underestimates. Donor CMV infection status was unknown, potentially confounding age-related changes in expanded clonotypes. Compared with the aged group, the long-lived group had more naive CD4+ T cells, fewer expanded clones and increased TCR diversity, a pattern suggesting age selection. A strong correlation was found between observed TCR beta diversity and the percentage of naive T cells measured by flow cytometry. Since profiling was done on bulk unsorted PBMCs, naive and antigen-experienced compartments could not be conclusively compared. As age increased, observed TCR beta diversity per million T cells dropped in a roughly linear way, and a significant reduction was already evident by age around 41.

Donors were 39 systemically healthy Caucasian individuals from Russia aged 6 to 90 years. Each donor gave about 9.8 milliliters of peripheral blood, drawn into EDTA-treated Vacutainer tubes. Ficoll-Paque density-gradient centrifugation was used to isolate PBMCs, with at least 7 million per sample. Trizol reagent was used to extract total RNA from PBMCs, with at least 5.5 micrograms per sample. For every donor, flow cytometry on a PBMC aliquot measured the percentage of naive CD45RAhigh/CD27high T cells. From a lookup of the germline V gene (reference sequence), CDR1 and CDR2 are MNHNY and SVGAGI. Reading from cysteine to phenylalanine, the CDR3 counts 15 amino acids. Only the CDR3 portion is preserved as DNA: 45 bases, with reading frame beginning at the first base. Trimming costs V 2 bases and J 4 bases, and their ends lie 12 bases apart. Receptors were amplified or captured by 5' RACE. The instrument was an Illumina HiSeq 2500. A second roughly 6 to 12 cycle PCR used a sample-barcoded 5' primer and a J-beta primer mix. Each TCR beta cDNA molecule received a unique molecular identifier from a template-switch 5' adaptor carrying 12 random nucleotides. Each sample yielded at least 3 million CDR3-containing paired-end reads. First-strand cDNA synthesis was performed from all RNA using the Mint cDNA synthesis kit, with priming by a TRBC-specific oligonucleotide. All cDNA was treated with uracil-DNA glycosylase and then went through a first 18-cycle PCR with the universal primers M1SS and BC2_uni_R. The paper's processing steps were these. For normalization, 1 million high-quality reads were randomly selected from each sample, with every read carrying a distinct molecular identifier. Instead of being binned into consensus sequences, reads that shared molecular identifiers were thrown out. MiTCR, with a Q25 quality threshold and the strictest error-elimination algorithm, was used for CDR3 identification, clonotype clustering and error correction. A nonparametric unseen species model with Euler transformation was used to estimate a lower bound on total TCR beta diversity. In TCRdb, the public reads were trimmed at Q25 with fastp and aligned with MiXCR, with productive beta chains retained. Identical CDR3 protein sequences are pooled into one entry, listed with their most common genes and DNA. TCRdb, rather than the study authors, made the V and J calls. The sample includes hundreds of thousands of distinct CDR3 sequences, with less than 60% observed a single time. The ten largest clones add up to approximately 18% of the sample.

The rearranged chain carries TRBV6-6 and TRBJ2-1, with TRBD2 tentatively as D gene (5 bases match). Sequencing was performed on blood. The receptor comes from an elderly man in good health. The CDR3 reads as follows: CASSYRTGGYNEQFF. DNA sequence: TGTGCCAGCAGTTACCGGACTGGCGGTTACAATGAGCAGTTCTTC.